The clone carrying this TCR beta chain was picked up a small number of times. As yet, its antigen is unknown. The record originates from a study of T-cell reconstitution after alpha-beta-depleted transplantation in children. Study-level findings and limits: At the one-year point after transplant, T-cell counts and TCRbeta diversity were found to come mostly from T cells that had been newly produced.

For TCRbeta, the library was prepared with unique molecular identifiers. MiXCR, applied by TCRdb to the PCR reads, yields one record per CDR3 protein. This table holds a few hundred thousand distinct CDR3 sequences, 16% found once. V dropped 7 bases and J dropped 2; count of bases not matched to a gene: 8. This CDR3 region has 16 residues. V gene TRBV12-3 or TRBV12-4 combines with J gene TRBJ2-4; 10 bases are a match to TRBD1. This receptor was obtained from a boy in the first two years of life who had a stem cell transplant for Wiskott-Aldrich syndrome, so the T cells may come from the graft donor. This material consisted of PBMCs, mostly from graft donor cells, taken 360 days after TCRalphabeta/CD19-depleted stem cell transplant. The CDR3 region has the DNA TGTGCCAGCACCCTAGGGACAGGGGCGACCAAAAACATTCAGTACTTC. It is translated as CASTLGTGATKNIQYF.